The rows below give T cell receptor beta chains drawn from one sample of a study of cytomegalovirus exposure and HLA in healthy donors. Sequencing was performed with immunoSEQ multiplex PCR; in TCRdb, only in-frame clones are kept and a portion is missing. The data hold more than 90,000 clones, with approximately 72% observed a single time. The sequencing sample was made of PBMCs. These receptors were obtained from a woman aged 40 to 49 in good health and CMV-seronegative. Each CDR3 is given with its conserved first and last residue. A D gene is named only where the DNA matches it firmly. For some rows the clone size is stated as once, few or many, or as a class when expanded; others skip it.

d_gene: -; abundance: once; v_gene: TRBV2; j_gene: TRBJ2-3; CDR3aa: CASSEPFTDTQYF
d_gene: -; abundance: -; v_gene: TRBV5-5; j_gene: TRBJ1-3; CDR3aa: CASSLERRNTIYF
d_gene: TRBD2; abundance: -; v_gene: TRBV27; j_gene: TRBJ2-1; CDR3aa: CPQSGRAYNEQFF
d_gene: TRBD1; abundance: -; v_gene: TRBV19; j_gene: TRBJ2-3; CDR3aa: CASSIGETGLTDTQYF
d_gene: -; abundance: -; v_gene: TRBV6-5; j_gene: TRBJ1-3; CDR3aa: CASSYSSGLGNTIYF
d_gene: TRBD1; abundance: few; v_gene: TRBV7-9; j_gene: TRBJ2-3; CDR3aa: CASSSDRDRVPDTQYF
d_gene: -; abundance: few; v_gene: TRBV4-3; j_gene: TRBJ1-1; CDR3aa: CASTLNRDTEAFF
d_gene: TRBD2; abundance: -; v_gene: TRBV19; j_gene: TRBJ2-3; CDR3aa: CASSVGTTLDTQYF
d_gene: TRBD1; abundance: once; v_gene: TRBV11-1; j_gene: TRBJ2-5; CDR3aa: CASSRDRVEGTQYF
d_gene: -; abundance: few; v_gene: TRBV6-1; j_gene: TRBJ2-2; CDR3aa: CASMKQTNTGELFF
d_gene: TRBD1; abundance: -; v_gene: TRBV2; j_gene: TRBJ1-4; CDR3aa: CASNLGTDNEKLFF
d_gene: TRBD1; abundance: -; v_gene: TRBV2; j_gene: TRBJ2-5; CDR3aa: CASNKQGAEETQYF
d_gene: -; abundance: -; v_gene: TRBV30; j_gene: TRBJ2-5; CDR3aa: CAWTDSGETQYF
d_gene: TRBD1; abundance: -; v_gene: TRBV4-3; j_gene: TRBJ2-7; CDR3aa: CASSAGTGPYEQYF
d_gene: -; abundance: once; v_gene: TRBV2; j_gene: TRBJ2-7; CDR3aa: CASTAGPTYEQYF
d_gene: -; abundance: few; v_gene: TRBV30; j_gene: TRBJ1-6; CDR3aa: CAWSPRGSNSPLHF
d_gene: -; abundance: -; v_gene: TRBV12-5; j_gene: TRBJ1-5; CDR3aa: CASGLPNSYNQPQHF
d_gene: -; abundance: few; v_gene: TRBV5-4; j_gene: TRBJ1-3; CDR3aa: CASSLDSGVENTIYF
d_gene: -; abundance: few; v_gene: TRBV7-9; j_gene: TRBJ2-1; CDR3aa: CASSLALAEQFF
d_gene: -; abundance: -; v_gene: TRBV28; j_gene: TRBJ2-7; CDR3aa: CASSLTDEQYF
d_gene: TRBD1; abundance: once; v_gene: TRBV27; j_gene: TRBJ1-6; CDR3aa: CASSFRGPGSPLHF
d_gene: -; abundance: -; v_gene: TRBV7-8; j_gene: TRBJ2-3; CDR3aa: CASTKGLGTGGDTQYF
d_gene: -; abundance: -; v_gene: TRBV4-3; j_gene: TRBJ2-3; CDR3aa: CASSPSGADTQYF
d_gene: TRBD2; abundance: -; v_gene: TRBV9; j_gene: TRBJ2-1; CDR3aa: CASSVGGGRSSGYNEQFF
d_gene: -; abundance: -; v_gene: TRBV7-6; j_gene: TRBJ1-6; CDR3aa: CASSPSYRVNSPLHF
d_gene: -; abundance: -; v_gene: TRBV5-1; j_gene: TRBJ1-3; CDR3aa: CASSAEGNTIYF
d_gene: -; abundance: -; v_gene: TRBV6-6; j_gene: TRBJ2-5; CDR3aa: CASSYRQPYQETQYF
d_gene: -; abundance: -; v_gene: TRBV9; j_gene: TRBJ2-7; CDR3aa: CASSAVGTTYEQYF
d_gene: TRBD2; abundance: -; v_gene: TRBV30; j_gene: TRBJ2-2; CDR3aa: CAWSAGGSAGELFF